This TCR beta chain was found in a study of T cell responses to AZD1222 COVID-19 vaccine. Study-level findings and limits: Donors were mostly white British, more females; clonal diversity possibly underestimated.

CDR3 length: 14 amino acids. Trimming took 1 base from V and 3 from J, leaving 7 bases between them. Germline values: CDR1 GTSNPN, CDR2 SVGIG (reference sequence). The repertoire was sequenced with immunoSEQ multiplex PCR; TCRdb's copy has only in-frame clones and lacks some. The sample consists of 180,000 or so clones, more than 75% of them appearing once. On this clone itself: Its antigen is undetermined.

The sequence was collected from an adult who received the AZD1222 COVID-19 vaccine. The source material was peripheral blood, sampled 28 days after the second AZD1222 dose. V gene TRBV30 combines with J gene TRBJ1-6, with D perhaps matching TRBD1 (5 bases). The CDR3 loop is CAWSGQGYNSPLHF. For the CDR3, the DNA is TGTGCCTGGAGTGGTCAGGGCTATAATTCACCCCTCCACTTT.